Below, 29 T cell receptor beta chains from the same sample are listed, as sequenced in a study of cytomegalovirus exposure and HLA in healthy donors. Researchers ran the PCR with 60 Vbeta and 13 Jbeta primers. Data came from immunoSEQ multiplex PCR; TCRdb stores just in-frame clones and leaves some out. The sample has some 120,000 clones; roughly 74% are singletons. The source material was PBMCs. These receptors all come from a man aged 40-55 years in good health and CMV-seropositive.

This chain connects TRBV11-2 to TRBJ1-3; possible D gene TRBD1, 6 bases. The V and J ends lost 3 bases and 0 bases respectively, with 15 bases between them. The CDR3 covers 17 residues. Germline assignment: CDR1 SGHAT and CDR2 FQNNGV. The CDR3 spells CASSFNRESYSGNTIYF. In nucleotides, the CDR3 is TGTGCCAGCAGCTTTAACAGGGAAAGCTACTCTGGAAACACCATATATTTT.

The rearrangement joins TRBV5-4 to TRBJ1-2; D uncertain. V was trimmed by 0 bases and J by 2 bases, leaving 8 bases between them. Germline V lookup: CDR1 SGHNT, CDR2 YYREEE (reference sequence). This CDR3 has 14 residues. CDR3 residues: CASSLATRNYGYTF. The DNA for the CDR3 is TGTGCCAGCAGCTTGGCGACAAGAAACTATGGCTACACCTTC.

The chain has TRBV19 and TRBJ2-3; 16 bases agree with TRBD2. From germline, CDR1 is LNHDA and CDR2 SQIVND (reference sequence). Trimming removed 6 bases from V and 2 bases from J; junction bases left unmatched: 11. The CDR3 covers 19 residues. CDR3 bases: TGTGCCAGTAGCTCCGGGACTAGCGGGAGGGCCAGGTTCACAGATACGCAGTATTTT. It codes for CASSSGTSGRARFTDTQYF. Together with reference TRBV19 and TRBJ2-3, the CDR3 gives the full variable domain: DGGITQSPKYLFRKEGQNVTLSCEQNLNHDAMYWYRQDPGQGLRLIYYSQIVNDFQKGDIAEGYSVSREKKESFPLTVTSAQKNPTAFYLCASSSGTSGRARFTDTQYFGPGTRLTVL.

This chain uses TRBV9 with TRBJ2-5; 8 bases align to TRBD1. The germline gives CDR1 SGDLS, CDR2 YYNGEE. This CDR3 region has 15 residues. Trimming at V came to 4 bases and at J to 4 bases, leaving 9 bases not matched to a gene. This chain's CDR3 is CASSSRSRGLETQYF. The CDR3 nucleotides are TGTGCCAGCAGCTCCCGATCCAGGGGGCTAGAGACCCAGTACTTC. Variable domain in full (rest from reference TRBV9 and TRBJ2-5): DSGVTQTPKHLITATGQRVTLRCSPRSGDLSVYWYQQSLDQGLQFLIQYYNGEERAKGNILERFSAQQFPDLHSELNLSSLELGDSALYFCASSSRSRGLETQYFGPGTRLLVL.

This clone was seen a few times. V is TRBV2 and J is TRBJ2-4; D unclear. This CDR3 comprises 14 residues. Germline CDR1 and CDR2: SNHLY and FYNNEI. Between the trimmed V and J ends, which lost 4 bases and 8 bases, there was a span of 15 bases. This CDR3 is CASSGSRSPDIQYF. In DNA form, the CDR3 reads TGTGCCAGCAGTGGGAGTAGGAGCCCGGACATTCAGTACTTC.

The chain links TRBV11-1 to TRBJ1-4, with TRBD1 as a possible D gene (6 bases). This CDR3 is 11 amino acids long. Per the germline V gene, CDR1 is SGHAT and CDR2 is FQDESV (reference sequence). With 4 bases removed from V and 14 bases from J, the gap between germline ends came to 11 bases. CDR3 loop: CASSSRGRLFF. In DNA, the CDR3 is TGTGCCAGCAGCTCCAGGGGCCGTCTGTTTTTT.

This sequence joins TRBV7-6 and TRBJ1-4; 8 bases agree with TRBD1. The CDR3 is 16 amino acids. The ends lost 4 bases at V and 8 bases at J; junction bases unmatched: 12. CDR1 and CDR2 (germline): SGHVS, FNYEAQ. Here the CDR3 DNA reads TGTGCCAGCAGCTCAGGGGGCTCCGGCTCTGGGGAAAAACTGTTTTTT. It translates to CASSSGGSGSGEKLFF. Using reference TRBV7-6 and TRBJ1-4 for the parts outside the CDR3, the full variable domain is GAGVSQSPRYKVTKRGQDVALRCDPISGHVSLYWYRQALGQGPEFLTYFNYEAQQDKSGLPNDRFSAERPEGSISTLTIQRTEQRDSAMYRCASSSGGSGSGEKLFFGSGTQLSVL.

The chain carries TRBV6-5 and TRBJ1-1; TRBD1 aligns across 11 bases. This CDR3 has 14 residues. V lost 6 bases and J lost 5; bases outside the gene matches: 5. Germline V lookup: CDR1 MNHEY, CDR2 SVGAGI. CDR3 protein: CASRRRDRGTEAFF. DNA for the CDR3: TGTGCCAGCAGACGCCGGGACAGGGGGACTGAAGCTTTCTTT.

This chain links TRBV2 with TRBJ1-2; 9 bases align to TRBD1. The trim removed 4 bases at V and 8 bases at J, leaving 5 bases unmatched. This CDR3 region has 13 residues. Germline V gene lookup returns CDR1 SNHLY and CDR2 FYNNEI. The CDR3 here is CASSAQGARGYTF. For the CDR3, the DNA is TGTGCCAGCAGTGCACAGGGGGCGCGGGGCTACACCTTC.

This clone has only one observation. V gene TRBV2 combines with J gene TRBJ2-7; D may be TRBD1 (6 bases). The CDR3 extends over 13 amino acids. Trimming took off 10 bases at V and 0 bases at J, with 13 bases between the two ends. Germline V lookup: CDR1 SNHLY, CDR2 FYNNEI. The CDR3 nucleotides read TGTGCCAACCTTCGGGACAACTCCTACGAGCAGTACTTC. Translated: CANLRDNSYEQYF.

The chain combines TRBV6-5 with TRBJ1-4, with a tentative D call TRBD1 (6 bases). The CDR3 runs 16 residues. The ends were cut back, 1 base at V and 0 bases at J, with 9 bases in the middle. Germline loops: CDR1 MNHEY, CDR2 SVGAGI. DNA for the CDR3: TGTGCCAGCAGTTACTTGCCAGGGGCAACTAATGAAAAACTGTTTTTT. Protein: CASSYLPGATNEKLFF.

The V and J genes are TRBV2 and TRBJ2-2, with 9 bases matching TRBD1. The germline V gene has CDR1 SNHLY and CDR2 FYNNEI. The CDR3 sequence is 15 residues long. V dropped 11 bases and J dropped 0; count of bases not matched to a gene: 7. The CDR3 nucleotides read TGTGCCGGTAGCCGGGACAGGGCGAACACCGGGGAGCTGTTTTTT. The encoded protein is CAGSRDRANTGELFF.

The chain employs TRBV5-4 and TRBJ2-5, with TRBD1 matching over 7 bases. The V gene's germline CDR1 is SGHNT and CDR2 YYREEE (reference sequence). The CDR3 extends over 13 amino acids. The junction had 3 bases not matched to a gene; V was cut back by 4 bases and J by 3 bases. This CDR3 reads CASSPTGEETQYF. CDR3 nucleotide sequence: TGTGCCAGCAGCCCCACAGGGGAAGAGACCCAGTACTTC.

This clone was seen once. The rearrangement uses TRBV5-1 and TRBJ2-7; TRBD2 matches at 8 bases. The CDR3 has 15 amino acids. V gave up 1 base and J gave up 2 bases; unmatched junction bases: 5. Germline V lookup: CDR1 SGHRS, CDR2 YFSETQ. The CDR3 DNA reads as TGCGCCAGCAGCTTGTTTGGCGGGAGGACCTACGAGCAGTACTTC. Translation gives CASSLFGGRTYEQYF.

This clone was seen more than once but under ten times. The chain has TRBV10-1 and TRBJ2-1; D possibly corresponds to TRBD2 (5 bases). In germline, CDR1 is WNHNN, CDR2 SYGVQD (reference sequence). With 6 bases removed from V and 0 bases from J, the gap between germline ends came to 12 bases. This CDR3 region has 15 residues. The CDR3 region is CASSPGLDSYNEQFF. Written as DNA, the CDR3 is TGCGCCAGCAGCCCCGGACTCGACTCCTACAATGAGCAGTTCTTC.

The V and J genes are TRBV4-1 and TRBJ2-1, with TRBD2 identical over 8 bases. Losses at the gene ends were 4 bases for V and 6 bases for J; bases not matched to a gene: 5. Germline CDR1 and CDR2: MGHRA and YSYEKL. CDR3 length: 14 amino acids. This chain's CDR3 is CASSLGLAGNEQFF. Here the CDR3 DNA reads TGCGCCAGCAGCCTAGGACTAGCCGGCAATGAGCAGTTCTTC.

The chain is built from TRBV27 and TRBJ2-1; TRBD2 might be the D (6 bases). The CDR3 sequence is 15 residues long. Trimming removed 6 bases at V and 0 bases at J, with 12 bases between. Per germline, CDR1 MNHEY and CDR2 SMNVEV (reference sequence). CDR3 protein: CASRLSGSSYNEQFF. CDR3 nucleotide sequence: TGTGCCAGCAGGCTTAGCGGAAGCTCCTACAATGAGCAGTTCTTC.

The V and J genes are TRBV6-5 and TRBJ1-2; possible D gene TRBD1, 6 bases. This CDR3 has 14 amino acids. Germline V CDR1 and CDR2: MNHEY, SVGAGI. The ends were cut back, 5 bases at V and 8 bases at J, with 18 bases in the middle. The CDR3 sequence is CASSKSTGIGGYTF. The CDR3 DNA reads TGTGCCAGCAGTAAATCAACAGGGATTGGGGGCTACACCTTC.

The CDR3 DNA sequence: TGTGCCAGCAGTTCAGGACAGGGCCGCAATCAGCCCCAGCATTTT. Protein: CASSSGQGRNQPQHF. The gene calls are TRBV28 and TRBJ1-5; 8 bases agree with TRBD1. This CDR3 is 15 amino acids long. V lost 4 bases, J lost 2 bases, and 4 bases stayed unmatched. The germline gives CDR1 MDHEN, CDR2 SYDVKM.

The chain combines TRBV7-2 with TRBJ2-3, with 9 bases aligning to TRBD2. Looked up from germline, CDR1 is SGHTA and CDR2 is FQGNSA. There are 15 residues in the CDR3. Germline trimming cut 6 bases from V and 2 bases from J; bases unmatched to any gene: 6. The CDR3 coding sequence is TGTGCCAGCAGTGGCGGGAGGGCCCTCACAGATACGCAGTATTTT. Encoded protein: CASSGGRALTDTQYF.

The rearrangement links TRBV6-1 to TRBJ1-2; D gene uncertain. The CDR3 loop spans 13 amino acids. The germline V gene encodes CDR1 MNHNS and CDR2 SASEGT. V was pared by 6 bases and J by 8 bases, with 16 bases between. CDR3 sequence: CASRARRKEGYTF. CDR3 nucleotides: TGTGCCAGCAGGGCGAGACGGAAGGAGGGCTACACCTTC.

The chain carries TRBV5-1 and TRBJ2-1; 14 bases are shared with TRBD2. With V trimmed by 7 bases and J by 2 bases, 17 bases remained unmatched. This CDR3 spans 20 amino acids. The germline gives CDR1 SGHRS, CDR2 YFSETQ. The CDR3 region has the DNA TGCGCCAGCTACGCGTCAGGACTAGCGGGAGGTAGGGCAGCCTACAATGAGCAGTTCTTC. Its translation: CASYASGLAGGRAAYNEQFF.

J is TRBJ1-1 and V is TRBV6-6, with TRBD1 matching 9 bases. The junction had 8 bases not matched to a gene; V was cut back by 5 bases and J by 4 bases. Germline V gene sequence: CDR1 MNHNY, CDR2 SVGAGI (reference sequence). The CDR3 runs 15 residues. CDR3 protein: CASSGTGLSSTEAFF. CDR3 DNA sequence: TGTGCCAGCAGTGGGACAGGGCTTTCCTCCACTGAAGCTTTCTTT.

This clone has only one observation. The chain recombines TRBV5-1 with TRBJ2-3; D not resolved. Germline CDR1 SGHRS, CDR2 YFSETQ. The V end was cut by 1 base, the J end by 2 bases, with 11 bases between. This CDR3 spans 15 amino acids. CDR3 region: CASSLTVSHTDTQYF. In nucleotides, the CDR3 is TGCGCCAGCAGCTTGACAGTTTCGCACACAGATACGCAGTATTTT.

The J gene is TRBJ1-1, the V gene TRBV10-3; 9 bases line up with TRBD1. The CDR3 has 12 residues. Per germline, CDR1 ENHRY and CDR2 SYGVKD. The trim removed 10 bases at V and 11 bases at J, leaving 11 bases unmatched. In DNA, the CDR3 is TGTGCCACCAGGACAGGGGCCCCGTCGGCTTTCTTT. Protein: CATRTGAPSAFF.

The rearrangement uses TRBV7-8 and TRBJ2-1, with TRBD2 as a possible D gene (5 bases). The germline V gene encodes CDR1 SGHVS and CDR2 FQNEAQ. CDR3 size: 13 residues. Trimming left V 4 bases short and J 9 bases short, with 13 bases between. This chain's CDR3 is CASSSDLEGEQFF. The CDR3 DNA follows: TGTGCCAGCAGCTCAGACCTTGAGGGTGAGCAGTTCTTC.

The chain joins TRBV19 to TRBJ2-7; 7 bases align to TRBD2. Germline V lookup: CDR1 LNHDA, CDR2 SQIVND (reference sequence). V lost 0 bases to trimming and J lost 3 bases; unmatched junction nucleotides: 5. CDR3 length equals 15 residues. The DNA of the CDR3 is TGTGCCAGTAGTATAGAGGCGGGAGTTTACTACGAGCAGTACTTC. Its translation: CASSIEAGVYYEQYF.

The chain combines TRBV10-3 with TRBJ1-2; TRBD1 aligns across 10 bases. Germline V gene data show CDR1 as ENHRY and CDR2 as SYGVKD. V shed 5 bases, J shed 7 bases, and the junction held 7 bases outside the gene matches. CDR3 length equals 14 residues. The CDR3 spells CAISKTGGTGGYTF. The CDR3 DNA follows: TGTGCCATCAGTAAGACAGGGGGCACCGGTGGCTACACCTTC.

The chain recombines TRBV11-2 with TRBJ1-2, with TRBD1 as a possible D gene (6 bases). CDR3 size: 15 residues. V lost 4 bases, J lost 4 bases, and 16 bases lay in between. CDR1 and CDR2 (germline): SGHAT, FQNNGV. The CDR3 loop reads CASSSHREWGYGYTF. CDR3 in DNA: TGTGCCAGCAGCTCACACAGGGAATGGGGCTATGGCTACACCTTC. The entire variable domain, with the rest obtained from reference TRBV11-2 and TRBJ1-2, is as follows: EAGVAQSPRYKIIEKRQSVAFWCNPISGHATLYWYQQILGQGPKLLIQFQNNGVVDDSQLPKDRFSAERLKGVDSTLKIQPAKLEDSAVYLCASSSHREWGYGYTFGSGTRLTVV.